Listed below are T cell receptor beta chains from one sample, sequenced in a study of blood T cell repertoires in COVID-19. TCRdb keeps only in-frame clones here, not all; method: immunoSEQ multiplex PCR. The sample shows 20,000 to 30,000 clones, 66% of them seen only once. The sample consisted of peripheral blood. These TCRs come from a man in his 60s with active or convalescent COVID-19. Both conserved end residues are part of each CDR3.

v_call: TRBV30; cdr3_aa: CAWRETGNSPLHF
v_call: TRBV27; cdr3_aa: CASSKTSGDIYEQYF
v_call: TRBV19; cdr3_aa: CASTKTGSGYTF
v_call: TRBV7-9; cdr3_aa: CASSLEHYEQYF
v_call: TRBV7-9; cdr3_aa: CASSLGASYEQYF
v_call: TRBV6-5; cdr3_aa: CAAGEMSTDTQYF
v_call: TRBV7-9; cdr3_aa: CASSSDRAVTNEKLFF
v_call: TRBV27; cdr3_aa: CASSWGGRGGEQYF
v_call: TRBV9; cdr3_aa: CASSVSVAGLGETQYF
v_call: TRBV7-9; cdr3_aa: CASSKDRERSYEQYF
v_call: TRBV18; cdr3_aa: CASSPGADKYNEQFF
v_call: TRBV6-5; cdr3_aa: CASRPGTSGSYEQYF
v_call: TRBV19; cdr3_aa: CASSSIRLAGITDTQYF
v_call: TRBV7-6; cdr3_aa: CASSPGWGELFF
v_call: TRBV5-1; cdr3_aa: CASSLAQANSPLHF
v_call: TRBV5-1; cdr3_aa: CASRASHGGNTIYF
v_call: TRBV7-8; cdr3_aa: CASRQKRGDNEQFF
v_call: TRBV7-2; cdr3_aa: CASSLGVVSSNQPQHF
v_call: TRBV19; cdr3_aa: CASSIAGTSGSYEQYF
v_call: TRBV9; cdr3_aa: CASSVEVGAGTEAFF
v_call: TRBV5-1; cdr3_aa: CASSLTSGRATEQYF
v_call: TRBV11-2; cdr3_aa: CASSLSSGNTIYF
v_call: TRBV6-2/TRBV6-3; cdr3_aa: CASSFPPGGGGKSTQYF
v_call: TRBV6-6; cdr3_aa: CASSYGQGKTDEKLFF
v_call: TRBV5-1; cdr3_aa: CASSYPSGNEQFF
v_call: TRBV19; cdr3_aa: CASSLGGLAAYEQYF
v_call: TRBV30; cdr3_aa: CAWHRDRPYEQYF
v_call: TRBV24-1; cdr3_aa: CATIRATSASGGAEETQYF
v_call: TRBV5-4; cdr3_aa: CASSMGQFGNTIYF
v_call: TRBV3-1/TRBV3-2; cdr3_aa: CASSQGQGAVGETQYF
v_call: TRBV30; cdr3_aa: CAWTRGQGSNQPQHF
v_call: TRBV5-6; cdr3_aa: CASSRGQGANTGELFF
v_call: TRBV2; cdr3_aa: CASTSEARELFF
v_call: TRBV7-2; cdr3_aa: CASSLEGLGTGNQPQHF
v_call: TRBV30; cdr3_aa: CACRLAGADTQYF
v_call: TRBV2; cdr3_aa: CASIGTGVRGYTF
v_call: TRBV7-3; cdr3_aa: CASSSYIGAKDGYTF
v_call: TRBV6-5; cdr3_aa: CASSSGMLGEQFF
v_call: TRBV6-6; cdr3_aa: CASSLGRGEKLFF
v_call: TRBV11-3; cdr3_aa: CASSLDYGTSGVDTQYF
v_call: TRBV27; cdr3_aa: CASSRLAGNYEQYF
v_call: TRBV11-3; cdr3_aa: CASSLVFTGLNPTNEKLFF
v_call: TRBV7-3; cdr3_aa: CASSVWAGGIGEQFF
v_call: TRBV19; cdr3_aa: CASSVPRTVYYGYTF
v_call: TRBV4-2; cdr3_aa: CASSQDSGRRSEAFF
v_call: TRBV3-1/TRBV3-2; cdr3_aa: CASRSGGAPRFTDTQYF
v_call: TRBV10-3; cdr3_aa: CAISATEETQYF
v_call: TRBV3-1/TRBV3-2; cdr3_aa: CASSQRGVYEQYF
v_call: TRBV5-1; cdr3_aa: CASSQHSTGTLLSGNTIYF
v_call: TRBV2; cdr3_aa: CASIPGGRGNSPLHF
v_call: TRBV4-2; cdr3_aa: CASGKQGLLSYEQYF
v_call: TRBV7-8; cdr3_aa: CASSLASGAGGRLF
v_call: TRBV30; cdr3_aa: CAWSGTTEAFF
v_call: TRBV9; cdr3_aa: CASSGRDRARGYTF
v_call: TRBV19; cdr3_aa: CASSILTGELFF
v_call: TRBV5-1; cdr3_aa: CASSGTSGSTDTQYF
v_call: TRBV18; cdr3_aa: CASSPLAGDAYNEQFF
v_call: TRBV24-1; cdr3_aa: CATSELQGEPQHF
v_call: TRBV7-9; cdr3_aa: CASSRTGGTDTQYF